The sequence of this T cell receptor beta chain was determined in a study of PD-L1 blockade in urothelial cancer. Whole-study context: Analyses were performed on blood at 3 weeks after treatment start (the second dose) and at 6 weeks. Findings of the study overall: It was durable-benefit patients whose tumor-associated blood clones expanded more at 3 weeks.

Here immunoSEQ multiplex PCR was the method, and the copy in TCRdb shows in-frame clones only, minus some. The sample has approximately 19,000 clones; approximately 90% are singletons. Germline assignment: CDR1 MGHDK and CDR2 SYGVNS. V was pared by 2 bases and J by 5 bases, with 3 bases between. The CDR3 is 11 residues long. Time point noted: pretreatment peripheral blood. Patients yielded 1 to 8 samples each, pretreatment and on-treatment. For this clone: No antigen is known for it.

The J gene is TRBJ1-1, the V gene TRBV25-1, with unresolved D. The input for sequencing was PBMCs, taken around atezolizumab (anti-PD-L1) treatment. This TCR was sampled from a man aged 70 or older with urothelial cancer. CDR3 DNA: TGTGCCAGCAGTGAACGTACTGAAGCTTTCTTT. Translated, it gives CASSERTEAFF.